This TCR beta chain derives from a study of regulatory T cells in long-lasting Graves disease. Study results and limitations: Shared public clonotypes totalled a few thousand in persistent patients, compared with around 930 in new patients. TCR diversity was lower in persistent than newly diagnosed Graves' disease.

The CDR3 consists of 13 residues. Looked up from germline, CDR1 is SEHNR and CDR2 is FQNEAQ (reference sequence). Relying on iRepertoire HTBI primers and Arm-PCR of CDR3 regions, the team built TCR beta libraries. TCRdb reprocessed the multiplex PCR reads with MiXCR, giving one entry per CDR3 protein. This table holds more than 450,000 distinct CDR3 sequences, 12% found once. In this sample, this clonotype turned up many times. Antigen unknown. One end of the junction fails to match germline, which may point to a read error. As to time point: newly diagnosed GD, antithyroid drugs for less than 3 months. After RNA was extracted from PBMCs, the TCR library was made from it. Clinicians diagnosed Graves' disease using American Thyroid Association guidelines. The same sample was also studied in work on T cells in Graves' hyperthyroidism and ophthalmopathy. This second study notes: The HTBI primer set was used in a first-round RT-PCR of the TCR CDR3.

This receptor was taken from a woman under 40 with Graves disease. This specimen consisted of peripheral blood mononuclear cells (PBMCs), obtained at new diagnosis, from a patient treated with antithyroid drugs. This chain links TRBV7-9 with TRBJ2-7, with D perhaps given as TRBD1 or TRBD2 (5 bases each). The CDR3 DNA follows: TGTGCCAGCAGTTTAGGGACCCCCTACGAGCAGTACTTC. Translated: CASSLGTPYEQYF.